One T cell receptor (beta chain) is described in this entry. This entry belongs to a study of blood T cells in healthy people across ages. The sample, roughly 9.1 milliliters of peripheral blood, was drawn from each donor. A sample-barcoded 5' primer and a J-beta primer mix were used in a second PCR of about 6 to 11 cycles. MiXCR was run by TCRdb on the 5' RACE reads, yielding one entry per CDR3 protein. Of fewer than 2,000,000 distinct CDR3 sequences listed, 30% to 40% are singletons. This CDR3 contains 15 residues. CDR1 and CDR2 from the germline V gene are LGHDT and YNNKEL (reference sequence). Trimming took 1 base from V and 3 from J, leaving 12 bases between them.

This TCR derives from a human donor in good health. Sequenced material: blood. This sequence joins TRBV3-1 and TRBJ2-5; tentatively, D is TRBD1 (5 bases). In nucleotides, the CDR3 is TGTGCCAGCAGCCAAGGACCGTACAGGAAAGAGACCCAGTACTTC. This sequence encodes CASSQGPYRKETQYF.